This is a list of T cell receptor beta chains from one sample in a study of preoperative IRX-2 immunotherapy in early breast cancer. This table comes from immunoSEQ multiplex PCR, and its TCRdb copy is limited to in-frame clones, with some not included. Among over 60,000 clones listed, approximately 95% were seen once. This sample was obtained from a patient treated with IRX-2 immunotherapy. The origin of the receptors is a human donor with breast cancer. Both conserved end residues are part of each CDR3. D genes are given only for firm matches. Rows give clone size only sometimes, using once, few, many, or a class for an expanded clone.

j_call,d_call,v_call,clone_size,cdr3_aa,cdr3_nt
TRBJ2-2,TRBD2,TRBV10-3,NA,CAISVTSGGPNTGELFF,TGTGCCATCAGTGTGACTAGCGGGGGCCCGAACACCGGGGAGCTGTTTTTT
TRBJ2-3,NA,TRBV6-5,NA,CASRATRADTQYF,TGTGCCAGCAGGGCGACTAGGGCAGATACGCAGTATTTT
TRBJ2-3,TRBD1,TRBV5-4,NA,CASTRDRGRDTQYF,TGTGCCAGCACCCGGGACAGGGGGCGAGATACGCAGTATTTT
TRBJ2-3,TRBD2,TRBV19,NA,CASSIDLWTERGGTDTQYF,TGTGCCAGTAGTATAGATCTATGGACCGAGCGGGGGGGCACAGATACGCAGTATTTT
TRBJ2-5,TRBD1,TRBV18,once,CASSLRPGGEETQYF,TGTGCCAGCTCCTTACGACCAGGGGGCGAAGAGACCCAGTACTTC
TRBJ1-5,TRBD1,TRBV7-9,NA,CASSPTGGNQPQHF,TGTGCCAGCAGCCCGACAGGGGGCAATCAGCCCCAGCATTTT
TRBJ1-5,NA,TRBV28,NA,CASSFDSNQPQHF,TGTGCCAGCAGTTTTGATAGCAATCAGCCCCAGCATTTT
TRBJ2-7,TRBD2,TRBV6-6,once,CASNRLASYEQYF,TGTGCCAGCAACAGACTAGCCTCCTACGAGCAGTACTTC
TRBJ2-7,TRBD2,TRBV19,NA,CASSMKAGTSGRHPYEQYF,TGTGCCAGTAGTATGAAGGCAGGGACTAGCGGGAGACATCCTTACGAGCAGTACTTC
TRBJ2-7,NA,TRBV7-5,NA,CARSTYDSSYEQYF,TGTGCCAGAAGCACGTACGACAGCTCCTACGAGCAGTACTTC
TRBJ1-1,NA,TRBV18,NA,CASSPETGSEVAFF,TGTGCCAGCTCACCCGAAACCGGGTCCGAGGTAGCTTTCTTT
TRBJ2-3,NA,TRBV2,NA,CASSGHGLGGADTQYF,TGTGCCAGCAGTGGACATGGGTTGGGGGGCGCAGATACGCAGTATTTT
TRBJ2-7,TRBD2,TRBV9,NA,CASSRYAGGRGVMYF,TGTGCCAGCAGCCGATACGCGGGGGGGCGCGGAGTGATGTACTTC
TRBJ1-2,TRBD1,TRBV6-6,NA,CASSYSAGGNYGYTF,TGTGCCAGCAGTTACTCCGCAGGGGGCAACTATGGCTACACCTTC
TRBJ1-5,NA,TRBV4-2,NA,CASSQDSGLEQPQHF,TGTGCCAGCAGCCAAGATTCAGGCTTAGAACAGCCCCAGCATTTT
TRBJ2-3,TRBD1,TRBV10-3,NA,CAITRETGGARDTQYF,TGTGCCATCACCAGGGAAACAGGGGGCGCCAGGGATACGCAGTATTTT
TRBJ2-3,NA,TRBV15,NA,CATSRDPSLDTDTQYF,TGTGCCACCAGCAGAGACCCAAGCCTAGACACAGATACGCAGTATTTT
TRBJ1-2,NA,TRBV5-1,NA,CASSLSGMNYGYTF,TGCGCCAGCAGCTTGTCAGGGATGAACTATGGCTACACCTTC
TRBJ1-2,NA,TRBV28,NA,CASRRAFWDAPNYGYTF,TGTGCCAGCAGAAGGGCCTTTTGGGACGCCCCTAACTATGGCTACACCTTC
TRBJ1-2,NA,TRBV27,NA,CASSARTPLGKRDYGYTF,TGTGCCAGCAGCGCGCGAACCCCCCTAGGGAAACGTGACTATGGCTACACCTTC
TRBJ2-4,NA,TRBV7-2,NA,CASSLGGASAKNIQYF,TGTGCCAGCAGCTTGGGGGGGGCTAGCGCCAAAAACATTCAGTACTTC
TRBJ2-4,NA,TRBV28,NA,CASREGADIQYF,TGTGCCAGCAGGGAAGGGGCGGACATTCAGTACTTC
TRBJ2-7,NA,TRBV28,NA,CASSFFPGRVYEQYF,TGTGCCAGCAGTTTCTTCCCAGGAAGAGTCTACGAGCAGTACTTC
TRBJ2-7,NA,TRBV6-6,NA,CASSPTAASSYEQYF,TGTGCCAGCAGCCCGACGGCGGCATCCTCCTACGAGCAGTACTTC
TRBJ2-7,NA,TRBV7-2,few,CASSFSYEQYF,TGTGCCAGCAGCTTTTCCTACGAGCAGTACTTC
TRBJ1-2,NA,TRBV27,NA,CASRFTYSWGYTF,TGTGCCAGCCGTTTTACGTATTCGTGGGGCTACACCTTC
TRBJ1-2,NA,TRBV25-1,NA,CASSPPRRSAGYTF,TGTGCCAGCAGTCCCCCCAGAAGGTCCGCTGGCTACACCTTC
TRBJ2-2,NA,TRBV27,NA,CASGLRGGNTGELFF,TGTGCCAGCGGGTTGAGGGGGGGGAACACCGGGGAGCTGTTTTTT
TRBJ2-2,TRBD2,TRBV10-3,NA,CAISVSSGGKNTGELFF,TGTGCCATCAGTGTCTCTAGCGGGGGGAAAAACACCGGGGAGCTGTTTTTT
TRBJ1-1,TRBD1,TRBV28,NA,CASSSQRGQPGTEAFF,TGTGCCAGCAGTTCCCAGAGGGGGCAACCGGGCACTGAAGCTTTCTTT
TRBJ2-2,TRBD2,TRBV5-6,NA,CASSLGGLAGVPGELFF,TGTGCCAGCAGCCTGGGCGGCCTAGCGGGAGTACCCGGGGAGCTGTTTTTT
TRBJ1-4,NA,TRBV4-1,NA,CASSQDAPGTGLNEKLFF,TGCGCCAGCAGCCAAGATGCCCCCGGCACAGGTCTCAATGAAAAACTGTTTTTT
TRBJ2-1,TRBD2,TRBV18,NA,CASSPIELAGGHSYNEQFF,TGTGCCAGCTCACCAATAGAACTAGCGGGGGGGCACTCCTACAATGAGCAGTTCTTC
TRBJ2-7,TRBD2,TRBV11-2,NA,CASSFRLAAFHEQYF,TGTGCCAGCAGCTTCAGACTAGCGGCGTTCCACGAGCAGTACTTC
TRBJ2-1,TRBD2,TRBV14,NA,CASSRIAGRNEQFF,TGTGCCAGCAGCCGAATAGCGGGGAGAAATGAGCAGTTCTTC
TRBJ2-2,TRBD1,TRBV7-3,NA,CASSLRQGRELFF,TGTGCCAGCAGCTTAAGACAGGGACGGGAGCTGTTTTTT
TRBJ1-4,TRBD1,TRBV28,once,CASSQGQDNEKLFF,TGTGCCAGCAGCCAGGGACAGGACAATGAAAAACTGTTTTTT
TRBJ2-1,TRBD2,TRBV7-3,NA,CASSGGLAGGGNEQFF,TGTGCCAGCAGCGGGGGACTAGCGGGGGGAGGCAATGAGCAGTTCTTC
TRBJ2-3,NA,TRBV7-7,NA,CASSFIGGLKYF,TGTGCCAGCAGCTTTATTGGCGGGCTCAAGTATTTT
TRBJ2-1,NA,TRBV29-1,NA,CSVEERGKATYNEQFF,TGCAGCGTTGAAGAACGCGGGAAGGCGACCTACAATGAGCAGTTCTTC
TRBJ2-7,TRBD1,TRBV7-8,NA,CASSLDRQGSSYEQYF,TGTGCCAGCAGCTTAGACCGACAGGGAAGCTCCTACGAGCAGTACTTC
TRBJ2-2,NA,TRBV4-3,once,CASSQDGRGPDTGELFF,TGCGCCAGCAGCCAAGATGGGAGGGGGCCGGACACCGGGGAGCTGTTTTTT
TRBJ1-3,NA,TRBV5-1,NA,CASSLVAASGNTIYF,TGCGCCAGCAGCTTGGTAGCAGCCTCTGGAAACACCATATATTTT
TRBJ2-1,TRBD1,TRBV19,NA,CASTGTAIPNNEQFF,TGTGCCAGTACCGGGACAGCCATCCCAAACAATGAGCAGTTCTTC
TRBJ1-2,TRBD1,TRBV6-1,NA,CASTKGQGGGYTF,TGTGCCAGCACAAAGGGACAGGGGGGCGGCTACACCTTC